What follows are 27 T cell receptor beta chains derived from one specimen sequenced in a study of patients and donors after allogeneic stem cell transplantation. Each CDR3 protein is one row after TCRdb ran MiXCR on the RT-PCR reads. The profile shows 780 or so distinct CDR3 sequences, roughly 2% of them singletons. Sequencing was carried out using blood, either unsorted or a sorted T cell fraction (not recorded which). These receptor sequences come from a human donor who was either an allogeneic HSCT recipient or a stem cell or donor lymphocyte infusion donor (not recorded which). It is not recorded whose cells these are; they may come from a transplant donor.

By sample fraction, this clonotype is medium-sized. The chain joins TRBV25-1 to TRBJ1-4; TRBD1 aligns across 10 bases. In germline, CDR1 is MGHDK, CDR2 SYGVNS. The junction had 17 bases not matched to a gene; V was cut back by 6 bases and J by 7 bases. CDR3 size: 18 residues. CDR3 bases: TGTGCCAGCAGCGTACCCCCGGGACAGGGGTTTTACGGTGAAAAACTGTTTTTT. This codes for CASSVPPGQGFYGEKLFF.

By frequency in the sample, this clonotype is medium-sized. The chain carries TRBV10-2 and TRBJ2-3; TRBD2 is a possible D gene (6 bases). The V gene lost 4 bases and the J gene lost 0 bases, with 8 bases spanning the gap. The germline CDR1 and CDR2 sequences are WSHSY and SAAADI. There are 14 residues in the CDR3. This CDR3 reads CASSVGGSTDTQYF. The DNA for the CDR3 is TGCGCCAGCAGTGTCGGGGGAAGCACAGATACGCAGTATTTT.

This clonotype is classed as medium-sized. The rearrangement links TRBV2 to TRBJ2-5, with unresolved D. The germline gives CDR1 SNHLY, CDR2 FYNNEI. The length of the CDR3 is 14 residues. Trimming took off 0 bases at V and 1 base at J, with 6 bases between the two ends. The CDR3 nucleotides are TGTGCCAGCAGTGAAGCTACATCCCAAGAGACCCAGTACTTC. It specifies CASSEATSQETQYF. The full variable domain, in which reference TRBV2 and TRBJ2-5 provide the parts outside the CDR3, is EPEVTQTPSHQVTQMGQEVILRCVPISNHLYFYWYRQILGQKVEFLVSFYNNEISEKSEIFDDQFSVERPDGSNFTLKIRSTKLEDSAMYFCASSEATSQETQYFGPGTRLLVL.

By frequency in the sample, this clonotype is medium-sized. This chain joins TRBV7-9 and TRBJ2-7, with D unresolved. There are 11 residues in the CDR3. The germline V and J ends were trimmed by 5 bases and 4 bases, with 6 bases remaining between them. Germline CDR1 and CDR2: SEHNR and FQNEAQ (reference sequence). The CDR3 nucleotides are TGTGCCAGCAGCCCTCAATACGAGCAGTACTTC. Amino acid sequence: CASSPQYEQYF.

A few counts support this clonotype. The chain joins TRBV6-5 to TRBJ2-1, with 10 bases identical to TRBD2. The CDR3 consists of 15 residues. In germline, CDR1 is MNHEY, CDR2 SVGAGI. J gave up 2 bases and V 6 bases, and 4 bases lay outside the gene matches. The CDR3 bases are TGTGCCAGCAGCCAGAGCGGGGGGGCCTACAATGAGCAGTTCTTC. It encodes CASSQSGGAYNEQFF.

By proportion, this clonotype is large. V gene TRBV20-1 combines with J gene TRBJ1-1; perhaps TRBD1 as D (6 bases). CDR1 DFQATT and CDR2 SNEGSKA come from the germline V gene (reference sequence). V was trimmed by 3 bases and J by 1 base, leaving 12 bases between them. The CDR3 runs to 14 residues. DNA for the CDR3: TGCAGTGCTAGCATTCCGACAGGGAACACTGAAGCTTTCTTT. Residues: CSASIPTGNTEAFF.

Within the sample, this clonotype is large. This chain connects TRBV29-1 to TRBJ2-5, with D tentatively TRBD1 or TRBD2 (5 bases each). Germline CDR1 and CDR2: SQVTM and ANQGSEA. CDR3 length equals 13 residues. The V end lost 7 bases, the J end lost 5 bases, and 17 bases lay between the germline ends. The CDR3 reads CSANRGASETQYF. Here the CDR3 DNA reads TGCAGCGCCAACCGGGGCGCGTCGGAGACCCAGTACTTC.

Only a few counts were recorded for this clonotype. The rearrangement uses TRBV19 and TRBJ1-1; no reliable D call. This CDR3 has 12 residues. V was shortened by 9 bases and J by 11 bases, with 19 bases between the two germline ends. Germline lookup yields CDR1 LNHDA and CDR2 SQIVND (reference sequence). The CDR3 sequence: CASRHKGAEAFF. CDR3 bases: TGTGCCAGCAGACATAAAGGAGCAGAGGCTTTCTTT.

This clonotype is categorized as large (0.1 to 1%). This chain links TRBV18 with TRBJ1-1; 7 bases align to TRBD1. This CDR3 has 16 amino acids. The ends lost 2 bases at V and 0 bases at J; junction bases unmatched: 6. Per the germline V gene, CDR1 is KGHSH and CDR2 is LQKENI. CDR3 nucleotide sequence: TGTGCCAGCTCACCAATGGGACAGCGCATGAACACTGAAGCTTTCTTT. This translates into CASSPMGQRMNTEAFF. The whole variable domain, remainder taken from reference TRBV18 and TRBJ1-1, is NAGVMQNPRHLVRRRGQEARLRCSPMKGHSHVYWYRQLPEEGLKFMVYLQKENIIDESGMPKERFSAEFPKEGPSILRIQQVVRGDSAAYFCASSPMGQRMNTEAFFGQGTRLTVV.

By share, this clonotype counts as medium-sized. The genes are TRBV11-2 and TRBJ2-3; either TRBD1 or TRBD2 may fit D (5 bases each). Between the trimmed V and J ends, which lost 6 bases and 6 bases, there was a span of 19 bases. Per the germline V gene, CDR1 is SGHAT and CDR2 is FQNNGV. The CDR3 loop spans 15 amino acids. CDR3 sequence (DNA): TGTGCCAGCAGTTCCCGGGACCCACCCATGGATACGCAGTATTTT. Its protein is CASSSRDPPMDTQYF.

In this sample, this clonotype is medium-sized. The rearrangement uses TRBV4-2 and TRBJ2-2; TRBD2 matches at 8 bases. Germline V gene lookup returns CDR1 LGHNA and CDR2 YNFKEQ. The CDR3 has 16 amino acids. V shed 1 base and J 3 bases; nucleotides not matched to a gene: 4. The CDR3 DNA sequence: TGTGCCAGCAGCCAAGTTCGGGGGGGTGACACCGGGGAGCTGTTTTTT. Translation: CASSQVRGGDTGELFF.

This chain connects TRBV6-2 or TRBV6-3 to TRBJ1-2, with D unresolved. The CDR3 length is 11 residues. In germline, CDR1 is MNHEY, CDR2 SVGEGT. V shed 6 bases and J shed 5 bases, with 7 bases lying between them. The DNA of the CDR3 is TGTGCCAGCAGCCTATTATATGGCTACACCTTC. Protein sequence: CASSLLYGYTF.

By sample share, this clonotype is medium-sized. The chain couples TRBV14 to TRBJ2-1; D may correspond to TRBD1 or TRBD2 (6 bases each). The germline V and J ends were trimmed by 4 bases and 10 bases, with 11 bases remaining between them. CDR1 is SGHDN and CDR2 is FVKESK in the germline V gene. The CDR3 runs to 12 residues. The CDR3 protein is CASSPWGAEQFF. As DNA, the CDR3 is TGTGCCAGCAGCCCTTGGGGGGCCGAGCAGTTCTTC.

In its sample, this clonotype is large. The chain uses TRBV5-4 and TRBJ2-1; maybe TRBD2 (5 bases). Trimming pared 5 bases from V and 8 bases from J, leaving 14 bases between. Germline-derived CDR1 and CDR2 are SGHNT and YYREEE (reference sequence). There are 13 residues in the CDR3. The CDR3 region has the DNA TGTGCCAGCAGTCCGGACTTCCCTGATGAGCAGTTCTTC. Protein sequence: CASSPDFPDEQFF. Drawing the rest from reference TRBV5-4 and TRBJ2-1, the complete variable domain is ETGVTQSPTHLIKTRGQQVTLRCSSQSGHNTVSWYQQALGQGPQFIFQYYREEENGRGNFPPRFSGLQFPNYSSELNVNALELDDSALYLCASSPDFPDEQFFGPGTRLTVL.

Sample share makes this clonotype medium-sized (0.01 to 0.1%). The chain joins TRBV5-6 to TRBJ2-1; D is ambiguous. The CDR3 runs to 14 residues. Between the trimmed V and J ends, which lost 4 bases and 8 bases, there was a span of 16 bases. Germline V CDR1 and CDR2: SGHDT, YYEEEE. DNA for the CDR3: TGTGCCAGCAGCCTGGACGTAACCTCCGATGAGCAGTTCTTC. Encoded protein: CASSLDVTSDEQFF.

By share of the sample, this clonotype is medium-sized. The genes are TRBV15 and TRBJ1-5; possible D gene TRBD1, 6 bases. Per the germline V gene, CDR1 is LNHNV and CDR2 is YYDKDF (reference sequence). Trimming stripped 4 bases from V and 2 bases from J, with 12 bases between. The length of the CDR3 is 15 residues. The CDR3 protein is CATSTLGGGNQPQHF. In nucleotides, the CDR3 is TGTGCCACCAGCACCCTAGGGGGAGGCAATCAGCCCCAGCATTTT.

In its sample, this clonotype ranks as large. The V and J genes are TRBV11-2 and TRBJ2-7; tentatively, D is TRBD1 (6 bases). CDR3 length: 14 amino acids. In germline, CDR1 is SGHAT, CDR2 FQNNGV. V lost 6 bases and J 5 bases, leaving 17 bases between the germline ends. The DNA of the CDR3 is TGTGCCAGCAGACAGGGATTGGAAGGGGACGAGCAGTACTTC. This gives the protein CASRQGLEGDEQYF. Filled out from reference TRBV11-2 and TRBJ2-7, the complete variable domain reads EAGVAQSPRYKIIEKRQSVAFWCNPISGHATLYWYQQILGQGPKLLIQFQNNGVVDDSQLPKDRFSAERLKGVDSTLKIQPAKLEDSAVYLCASRQGLEGDEQYFGPGTRLTVT.

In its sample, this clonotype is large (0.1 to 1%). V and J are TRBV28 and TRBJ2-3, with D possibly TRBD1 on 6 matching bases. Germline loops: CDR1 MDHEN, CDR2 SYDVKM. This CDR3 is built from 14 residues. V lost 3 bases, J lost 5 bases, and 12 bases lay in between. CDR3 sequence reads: CASSLTGEGDTQYF. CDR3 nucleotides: TGTGCCAGCAGTTTGACAGGAGAGGGAGATACGCAGTATTTT.

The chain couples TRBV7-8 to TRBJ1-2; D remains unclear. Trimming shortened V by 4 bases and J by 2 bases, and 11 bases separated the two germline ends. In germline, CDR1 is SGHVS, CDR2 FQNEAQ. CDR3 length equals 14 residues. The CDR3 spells CASSSTGGNYGYTF. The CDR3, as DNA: TGTGCCAGCAGCTCCACTGGAGGAAACTATGGCTACACCTTC.

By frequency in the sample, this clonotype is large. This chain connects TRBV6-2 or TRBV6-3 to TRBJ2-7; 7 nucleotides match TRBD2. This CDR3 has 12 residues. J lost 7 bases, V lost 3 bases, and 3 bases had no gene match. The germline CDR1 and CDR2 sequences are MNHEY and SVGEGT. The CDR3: CASSYKAGEQYF. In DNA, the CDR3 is TGTGCCAGCAGTTATAAAGCGGGAGAGCAGTACTTC.

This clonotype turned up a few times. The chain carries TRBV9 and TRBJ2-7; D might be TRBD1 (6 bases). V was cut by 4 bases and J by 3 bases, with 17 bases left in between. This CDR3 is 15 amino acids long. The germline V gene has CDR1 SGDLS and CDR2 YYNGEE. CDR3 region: CASSPHWGPDYEQYF. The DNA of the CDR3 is TGTGCCAGCAGCCCACACTGGGGGCCTGACTACGAGCAGTACTTC.

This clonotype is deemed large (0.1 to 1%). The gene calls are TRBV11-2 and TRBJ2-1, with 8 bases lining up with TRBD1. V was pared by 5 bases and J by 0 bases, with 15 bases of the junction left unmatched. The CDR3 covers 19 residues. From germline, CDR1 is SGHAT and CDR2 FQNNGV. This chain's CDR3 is CASSLQKGQAANSYNEQFF. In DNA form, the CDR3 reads TGTGCCAGCAGCCTACAGAAGGGACAGGCGGCAAACTCCTACAATGAGCAGTTCTTC.

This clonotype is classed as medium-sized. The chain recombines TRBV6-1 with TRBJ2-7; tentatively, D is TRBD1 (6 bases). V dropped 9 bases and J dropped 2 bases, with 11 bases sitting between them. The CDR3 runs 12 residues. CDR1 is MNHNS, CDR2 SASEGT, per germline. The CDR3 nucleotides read TGTGCCAGGCTGGACAGTACCTACGAGCAGTACTTC. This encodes CARLDSTYEQYF.

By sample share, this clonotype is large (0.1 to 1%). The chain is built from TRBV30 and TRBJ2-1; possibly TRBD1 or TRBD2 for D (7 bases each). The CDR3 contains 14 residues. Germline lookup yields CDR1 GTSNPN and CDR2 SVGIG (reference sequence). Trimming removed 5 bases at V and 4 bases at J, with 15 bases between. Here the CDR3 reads CAWGRQGGYNEQFF. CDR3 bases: TGTGCCTGGGGAAGACAGGGAGGGTACAATGAGCAGTTCTTC.

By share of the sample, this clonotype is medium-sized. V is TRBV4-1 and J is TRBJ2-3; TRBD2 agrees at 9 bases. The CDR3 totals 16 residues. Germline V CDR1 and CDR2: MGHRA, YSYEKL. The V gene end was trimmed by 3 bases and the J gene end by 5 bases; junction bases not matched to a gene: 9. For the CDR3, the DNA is TGCGCCAGCAGCCAGGGGAGCGGGGGGCAGGGAGATACGCAGTATTTT. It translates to CASSQGSGGQGDTQYF.

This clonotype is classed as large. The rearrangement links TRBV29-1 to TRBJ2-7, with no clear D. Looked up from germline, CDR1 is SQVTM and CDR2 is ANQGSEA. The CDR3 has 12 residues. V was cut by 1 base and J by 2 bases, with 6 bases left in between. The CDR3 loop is CSVEGTPYEQYF. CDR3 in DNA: TGCAGCGTTGAAGGCACCCCCTACGAGCAGTACTTC.

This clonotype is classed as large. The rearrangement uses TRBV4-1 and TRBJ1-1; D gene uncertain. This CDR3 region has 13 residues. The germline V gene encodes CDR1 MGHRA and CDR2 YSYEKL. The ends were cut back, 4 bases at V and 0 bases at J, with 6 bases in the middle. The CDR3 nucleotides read TGCGCCAGCAGCCTGTCCCTGAACACTGAAGCTTTCTTT. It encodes CASSLSLNTEAFF.